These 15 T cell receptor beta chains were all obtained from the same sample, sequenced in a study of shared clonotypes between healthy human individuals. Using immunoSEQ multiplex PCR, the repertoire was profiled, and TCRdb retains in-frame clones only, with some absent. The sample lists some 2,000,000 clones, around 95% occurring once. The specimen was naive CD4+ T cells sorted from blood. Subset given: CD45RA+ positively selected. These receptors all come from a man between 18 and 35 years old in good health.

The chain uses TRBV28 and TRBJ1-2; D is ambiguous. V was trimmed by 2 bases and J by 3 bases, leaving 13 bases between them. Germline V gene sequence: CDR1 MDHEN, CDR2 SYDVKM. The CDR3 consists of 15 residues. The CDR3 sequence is CASSLISVGYYGYTF. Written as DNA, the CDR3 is TGTGCCAGCAGTTTAATTTCTGTGGGGTACTATGGCTACACCTTC.

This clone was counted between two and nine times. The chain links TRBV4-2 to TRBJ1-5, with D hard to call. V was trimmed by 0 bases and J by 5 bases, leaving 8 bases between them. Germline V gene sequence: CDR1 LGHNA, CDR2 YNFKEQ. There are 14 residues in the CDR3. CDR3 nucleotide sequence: TGTGCCAGCAGCCAAGATTACAGTTATCAGCCCCAGCATTTT. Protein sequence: CASSQDYSYQPQHF.

The CDR3 is CASSTGGAYGYTF. CDR3 coding DNA: TGTGCCAGCAGTACAGGGGGCGCGTATGGCTACACCTTC. J is TRBJ1-2 and V is TRBV25-1; TRBD1 aligns across 9 bases. The V gene's germline CDR1 is MGHDK and CDR2 SYGVNS. Germline trimming cut 5 bases from V and 5 bases from J; bases unmatched to any gene: 3. This CDR3 comprises 13 residues.

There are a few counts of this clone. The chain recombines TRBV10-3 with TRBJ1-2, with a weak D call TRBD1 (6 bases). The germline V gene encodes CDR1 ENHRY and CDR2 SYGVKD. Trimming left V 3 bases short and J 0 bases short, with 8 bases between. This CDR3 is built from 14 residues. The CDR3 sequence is CAISEGGTNYGYTF. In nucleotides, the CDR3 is TGTGCCATCAGTGAAGGGGGAACTAACTATGGCTACACCTTC.

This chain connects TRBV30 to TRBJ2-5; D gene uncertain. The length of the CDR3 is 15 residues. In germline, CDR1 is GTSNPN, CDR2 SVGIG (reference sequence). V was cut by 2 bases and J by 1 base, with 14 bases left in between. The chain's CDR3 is CAWSRDPGPQETQYF. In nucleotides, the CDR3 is TGTGCCTGGAGTAGAGATCCCGGCCCCCAAGAGACCCAGTACTTC. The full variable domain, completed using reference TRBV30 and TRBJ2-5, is SQTIHQWPATLVQPVGSPLSLECTVEGTSNPNLYWYRQAAGRGLQLLFYSVGIGQISSEVPQNLSASRPQDRQFILSSKKLLLSDSGFYLCAWSRDPGPQETQYFGPGTRLLVL.

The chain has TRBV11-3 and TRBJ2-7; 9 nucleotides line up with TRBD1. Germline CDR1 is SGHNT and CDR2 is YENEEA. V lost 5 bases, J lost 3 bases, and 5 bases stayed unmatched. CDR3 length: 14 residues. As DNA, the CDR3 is TGTGCCAGCAGCCTGGGACAGGGCTTCTACGAGCAGTACTTC. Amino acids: CASSLGQGFYEQYF.

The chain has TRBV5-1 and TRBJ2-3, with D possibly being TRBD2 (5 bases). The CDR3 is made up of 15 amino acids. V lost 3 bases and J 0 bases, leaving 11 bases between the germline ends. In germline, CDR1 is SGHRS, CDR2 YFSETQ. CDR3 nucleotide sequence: TGCGCCAGCAGCTCGGACGGGGTTAGCACAGATACGCAGTATTTT. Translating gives CASSSDGVSTDTQYF.

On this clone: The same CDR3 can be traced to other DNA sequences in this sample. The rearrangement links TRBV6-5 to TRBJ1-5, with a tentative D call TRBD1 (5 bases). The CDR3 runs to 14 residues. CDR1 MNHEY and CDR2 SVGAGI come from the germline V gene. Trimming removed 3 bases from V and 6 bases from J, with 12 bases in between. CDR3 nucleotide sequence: TGTGCCAGCAGTTATTCCGGCCAGGGTCAGCCCCAGCATTTT. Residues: CASSYSGQGQPQHF.

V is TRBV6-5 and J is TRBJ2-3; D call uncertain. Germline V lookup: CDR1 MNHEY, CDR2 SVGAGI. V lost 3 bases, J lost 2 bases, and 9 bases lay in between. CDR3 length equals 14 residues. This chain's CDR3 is CASSYAWDTDTQYF. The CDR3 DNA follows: TGTGCCAGCAGTTATGCCTGGGACACAGATACGCAGTATTTT.

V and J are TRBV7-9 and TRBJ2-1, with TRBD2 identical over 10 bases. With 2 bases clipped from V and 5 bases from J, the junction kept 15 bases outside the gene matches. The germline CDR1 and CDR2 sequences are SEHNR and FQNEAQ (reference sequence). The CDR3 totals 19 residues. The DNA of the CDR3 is TGTGCCAGCAGCTTACGGCCCAGGAGTAGCGGGAGGACGGACAATGAGCAGTTCTTC. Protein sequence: CASSLRPRSSGRTDNEQFF.

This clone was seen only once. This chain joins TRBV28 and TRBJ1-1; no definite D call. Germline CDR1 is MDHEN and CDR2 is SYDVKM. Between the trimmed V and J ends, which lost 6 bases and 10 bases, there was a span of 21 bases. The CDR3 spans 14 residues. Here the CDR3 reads CASSSFGEFGSAFF. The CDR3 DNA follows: TGTGCCAGCAGCTCGTTCGGGGAATTTGGGTCAGCTTTCTTT.

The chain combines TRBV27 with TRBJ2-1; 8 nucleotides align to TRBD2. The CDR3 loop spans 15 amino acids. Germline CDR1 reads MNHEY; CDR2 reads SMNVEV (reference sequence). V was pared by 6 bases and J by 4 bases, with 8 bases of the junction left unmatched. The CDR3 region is CASRRGASGYNEQFF. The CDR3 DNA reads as TGTGCCAGCAGACGGGGGGCTAGCGGGTACAATGAGCAGTTCTTC.

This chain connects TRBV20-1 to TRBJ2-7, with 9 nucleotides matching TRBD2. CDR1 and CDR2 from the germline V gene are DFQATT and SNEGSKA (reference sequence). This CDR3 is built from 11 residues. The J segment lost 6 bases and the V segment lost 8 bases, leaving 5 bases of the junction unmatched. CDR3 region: CSLAGAREQYF. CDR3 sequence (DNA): TGCAGTTTAGCGGGAGCGCGCGAGCAGTACTTC.

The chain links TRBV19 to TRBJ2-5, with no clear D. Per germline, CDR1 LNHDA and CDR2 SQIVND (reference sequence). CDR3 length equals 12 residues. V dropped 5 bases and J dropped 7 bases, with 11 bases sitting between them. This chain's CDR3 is CASSPVPGTQYF. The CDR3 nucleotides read TGTGCCAGTAGTCCTGTCCCAGGGACCCAGTACTTC.

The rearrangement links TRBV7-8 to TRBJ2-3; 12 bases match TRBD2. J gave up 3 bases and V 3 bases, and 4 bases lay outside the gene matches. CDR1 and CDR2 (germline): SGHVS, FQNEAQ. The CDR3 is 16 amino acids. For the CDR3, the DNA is TGTGCCAGCAGCTTCCTAGCGGGAGGGCTTACAGATACGCAGTATTTT. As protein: CASSFLAGGLTDTQYF.